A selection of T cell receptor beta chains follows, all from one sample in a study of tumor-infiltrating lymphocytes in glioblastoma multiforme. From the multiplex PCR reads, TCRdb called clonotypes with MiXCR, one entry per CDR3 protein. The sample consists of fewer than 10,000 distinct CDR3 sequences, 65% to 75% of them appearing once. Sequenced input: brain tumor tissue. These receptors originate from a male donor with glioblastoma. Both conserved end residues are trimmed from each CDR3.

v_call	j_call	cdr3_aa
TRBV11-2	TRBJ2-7	ASRGFDYEQY
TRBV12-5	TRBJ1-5	ASGPNAGTNQPQH
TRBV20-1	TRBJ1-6	SARGRGSVNSPLY
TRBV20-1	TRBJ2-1	SAPEGSGYNEQF
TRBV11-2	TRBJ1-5	ASSLGTGRGQPQH
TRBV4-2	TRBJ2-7	ASSLHPGPYEQY
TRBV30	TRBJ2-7	AWSGGIGAGYELY
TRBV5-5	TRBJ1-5	AGTTSGQQGSAPA
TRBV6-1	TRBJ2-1	ASSVDQSSYNEQF
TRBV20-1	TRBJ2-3	SALPAAGTDTQY
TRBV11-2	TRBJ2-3	ASSFRLAGFTDTQY
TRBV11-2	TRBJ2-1	ASRGNEQF
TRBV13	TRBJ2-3	ASSFKRGAGDTQY
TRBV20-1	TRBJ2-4	SARVGEGAKNIQY
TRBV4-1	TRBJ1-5	ASSLTSGSSNQPQH
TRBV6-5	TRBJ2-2	ASSYLPGVSTGELL
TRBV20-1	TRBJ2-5	SATIWGAQETQY
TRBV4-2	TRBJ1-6	ASSDRQGGNSPLH
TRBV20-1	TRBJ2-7	SARSPPPSRAYEQY
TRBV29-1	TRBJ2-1	SVRDGRGNEQF
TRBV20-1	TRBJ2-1	SASRPGLAMNEQF
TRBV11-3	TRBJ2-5	ASSRSGAGGTQY
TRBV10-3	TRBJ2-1	AISGQGETGSYGEQF
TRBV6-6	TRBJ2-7	ASSTPTGTSYEQC
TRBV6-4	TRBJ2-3	ASSEFPDRGGIPDTQY
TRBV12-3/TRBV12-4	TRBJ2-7	ASSFNTPYYEQY
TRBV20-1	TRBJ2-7	SARVRNSYEQY
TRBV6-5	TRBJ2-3	ASRLTRWATQY
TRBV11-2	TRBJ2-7	ASGLAYEQY
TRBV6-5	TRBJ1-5	ASSPGDLGNQPQH
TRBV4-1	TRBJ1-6	ASQNLASGDSPLH
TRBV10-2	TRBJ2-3	TGSEAGAGAGTQY
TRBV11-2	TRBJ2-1	ASSLRGYNEQF
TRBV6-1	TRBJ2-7	ASSEGYEQY
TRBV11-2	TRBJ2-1	ASSFSRTGSNEQF
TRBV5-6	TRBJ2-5	DSSLEEGEAQY